The clone carrying this T cell receptor (beta chain) was observed a single time. The data derive from a study of Ad26.COV2.S vaccination and SARS-CoV-2 variants. Treatment described: some 19 received Ad26.COV2.S at low or high dose, single or two shots; roughly 5 received placebo; per-sample allocation not given. At day 63 after the first vaccine or placebo injection, samples were drawn. Some clones are missing from TCRdb's copy, which holds only in-frame ones; the method was immunoSEQ multiplex PCR. The sample includes some 340,000 clones, around 85% of them seen just once. This sample comprised peripheral blood, obtained in a trial of Ad26.COV2.S vaccine versus placebo. The sequence was obtained from a person aged 18-60 years who received the Ad26.COV2.S COVID-19 vaccine or a placebo.

CDR3 in DNA: TGCGCCAGCAGCTTTTATGACAGGGCTGAAGCTTTCTTT. Amino acid sequence: CASSFYDRAEAFF. The rearrangement uses TRBV5-1 and TRBJ1-1, with 7 bases matching TRBD1. V lost 2 bases and J lost 6; bases outside the gene matches: 4. The CDR3 contains 13 residues. From germline, CDR1 is SGHRS and CDR2 YFSETQ.